Each of the 30 T cell receptor beta chains below was sequenced from the same sample in a study of spatial heterogeneity in lung cancer. Specified time point: sample taken at primary tumor resection. In TCRdb, the 5' RACE reads were re-called with MiXCR into one record per CDR3 protein. Altogether about 92,000 distinct CDR3 sequences are present, more than 10% being singletons, with the ten largest covering roughly 41%. The sequences come from PBMCs, collected at surgery. All receptors derive from a male donor with early-stage non-small cell lung cancer.

The chain employs TRBV29-1 and TRBJ1-2; TRBD1 matches 7 bases. CDR3 length: 12 residues. Germline values: CDR1 SQVTM, CDR2 ANQGSEA. Unmatched junction bases numbered 9, after V lost 7 bases and J lost 7 bases. CDR3 loop: CSGTGEVGGYTF. CDR3 DNA: TGCAGCGGGACAGGAGAGGTCGGTGGCTACACCTTC. The full variable domain, its missing parts supplied by reference TRBV29-1 and TRBJ1-2, is SAVISQKPSRDICQRGTSLTIQCQVDSQVTMMFWYRQQPGQSLTLIATANQGSEATYESGFVIDKFPISRPNLTFSTLTVSNMSPEDSSIYLCSGTGEVGGYTFGSGTRLTVV.

The chain couples TRBV7-3 to TRBJ2-2; D is unclear. Trimming took 1 base from V and 1 from J, leaving 4 bases between them. The CDR3 has 14 amino acids. Germline values: CDR1 SGHTA, CDR2 FQGTGA. CDR3 DNA sequence: TGTGCCAGCAGCTTAATATTGAACACCGGGGAGCTGTTTTTT. Its protein product is CASSLILNTGELFF. Looking up the rest from reference TRBV7-3 and TRBJ2-2 gives the full variable domain: GAGVSQTPSNKVTEKGKYVELRCDPISGHTALYWYRQSLGQGPEFLIYFQGTGAADDSGLPNDRFFAVRPEGSVSTLKIQRTERGDSAVYLCASSLILNTGELFFGEGSRLTVL.

Many counts were recorded for this clonotype. J is TRBJ1-6 and V is TRBV27, with a possible D match to TRBD1 (5 bases). The CDR3 spans 15 residues. Trimming left V 9 bases short and J 5 bases short, with 17 bases between. CDR1 and CDR2 from the germline V gene are MNHEY and SMNVEV (reference sequence). CDR3 region: CASSDGRGNNSPLHF. CDR3 in DNA: TGTGCCAGTTCGGATGGGAGGGGCAATAATTCACCCCTCCACTTT.

This chain uses TRBV6-5 with TRBJ2-3; the D is unclear. The V end lost 2 bases, the J end lost 1 base, and 7 bases lay between the germline ends. In germline, CDR1 is MNHEY, CDR2 SVGAGI. The CDR3 sequence is 14 residues long. This CDR3 reads CASSYDWRTDTQYF. DNA for the CDR3: TGTGCCAGCAGTTACGACTGGCGCACAGATACGCAGTATTTT.

This chain connects TRBV6-2 or TRBV6-3 to TRBJ1-2; D is ambiguous. The CDR3 consists of 13 residues. Between the trimmed V and J ends, which lost 2 bases and 1 base, there was a span of 5 bases. Per the germline V gene, CDR1 is MNHEY and CDR2 is SVGEGT. The CDR3 is CASSYQYNYGYTF. As DNA, the CDR3 is TGTGCCAGCAGTTACCAATATAACTATGGCTACACCTTC.

This clonotype appeared many times. The chain recombines TRBV5-6 with TRBJ2-1; 7 positions agree with TRBD1. CDR1 is SGHDT and CDR2 is YYEEEE in the germline V gene. Losses at the gene ends were 1 base for V and 9 bases for J; bases not matched to a gene: 7. The CDR3 is made up of 14 amino acids. The CDR3 loop reads CASSLTGVRGEQFF. CDR3 coding DNA: TGTGCCAGCAGCTTGACAGGGGTAAGAGGTGAGCAGTTCTTC.

This clonotype was observed a handful of times. The V and J genes are TRBV5-5 and TRBJ2-1; tentative D call: TRBD2 (5 bases). The CDR3 has 15 residues. The germline V gene has CDR1 SGHKS and CDR2 YYEKEE (reference sequence). Trimming stripped 3 bases from V and 7 bases from J, with 17 bases between. This chain's CDR3 is CASSWRIMGGNEQFF. The CDR3 DNA is TGTGCCAGCAGCTGGAGGATTATGGGTGGTAATGAGCAGTTCTTC.

V and J are TRBV12-3 or TRBV12-4 and TRBJ2-2, with 7 bases lining up with TRBD1. There are 15 residues in the CDR3. J gave up 3 bases and V 6 bases, and 7 bases lay outside the gene matches. The chain's CDR3 is CASSPRGPDTGELFF. In DNA form, the CDR3 reads TGTGCCAGCAGCCCGAGGGGGCCCGACACCGGGGAGCTGTTTTTT.

The J gene is TRBJ2-3, the V gene TRBV28, with 7 bases lining up with TRBD1. The CDR3 length is 15 residues. V was pared by 2 bases and J by 4 bases, with 6 bases of the junction left unmatched. The germline CDR1 and CDR2 sequences are MDHEN and SYDVKM. CDR3 bases: TGTGCCAGCAGTTTACTATGGGGGACAGCAGATACGCAGTATTTT. Its translation is CASSLLWGTADTQYF.

This clonotype was detected ten times or more. V gene TRBV7-2 combines with J gene TRBJ2-1, with 8 positions matching TRBD1. Germline CDR1 SGHTA, CDR2 FQGNSA. The CDR3 is made up of 15 amino acids. The ends lost 4 bases at V and 0 bases at J; junction bases unmatched: 2. Here the CDR3 DNA reads TGTGCCAGCAGCTCGACAGGGGTCTCCTACAATGAGCAGTTCTTC. The encoded protein is CASSSTGVSYNEQFF.

The genes are TRBV6-2 or TRBV6-3 and TRBJ1-2, with TRBD1 as a possible D gene (6 bases). Germline V lookup: CDR1 MNHEY, CDR2 SVGEGT. The CDR3 loop spans 12 amino acids. V was shortened by 5 bases and J by 4 bases, with 8 bases between the two germline ends. CDR3 nucleotide sequence: TGTGCCAGCAGTCCAGGGGCCTATGGCTACACCTTC. Amino acid sequence: CASSPGAYGYTF.

This sequence joins TRBV2 and TRBJ1-5; a weak D match, TRBD1 (5 bases). Trimming stripped 5 bases from V and 2 bases from J, with 13 bases between. This CDR3 has 15 residues. Germline assignment: CDR1 SNHLY and CDR2 FYNNEI. DNA of the CDR3: TGTGCCAGCAGTCAGCAGGGTCAGGGCAATCAGCCCCAGCATTTT. As protein: CASSQQGQGNQPQHF.

The V call is TRBV20-1, the J call TRBJ2-3; TRBD1 agrees at 7 bases. The V segment lost 6 bases and the J segment 5 bases; nucleotides outside the gene matches: 11. This CDR3 has 14 amino acids. Germline V gene sequence: CDR1 DFQATT, CDR2 SNEGSKA (reference sequence). CDR3 amino acids: CSAEDRASGDTQYF. The DNA for the CDR3 is TGCAGTGCAGAAGACAGGGCCAGCGGAGATACGCAGTATTTT.

This clonotype was counted a few times. The V gene is TRBV7-2, the J gene TRBJ1-6; D might be TRBD1 (6 bases). CDR1 SGHTA and CDR2 FQGNSA come from the germline V gene. V lost 5 bases and J 1 base, leaving 24 bases between the germline ends. The CDR3 consists of 20 residues. This chain's CDR3 is CASSVNTGLSKASYNSPLHF. The CDR3 coding sequence is TGTGCCAGCAGCGTTAATACAGGGTTAAGTAAGGCGTCCTATAATTCACCCCTCCACTTT.

There are a few counts of this clonotype. This chain uses TRBV15 with TRBJ1-6; the D gene is possibly TRBD1 (5 bases). The CDR3 totals 16 residues. Germline V gene data show CDR1 as LNHNV and CDR2 as YYDKDF (reference sequence). V was cut by 4 bases and J by 0 bases, with 10 bases left in between. In nucleotides, the CDR3 is TGTGCCACCAGCAACCAGGGAAGCTCCTATAATTCACCCCTCCACTTT. Its protein product is CATSNQGSSYNSPLHF. The variable domain in full, completed from reference TRBV15 and TRBJ1-6, reads DAMVIQNPRYQVTQFGKPVTLSCSQTLNHNVMYWYQQKSSQAPKLLFHYYDKDFNNEADTPDNFQSRRPNTSFCFLDIRSPGLGDTAMYLCATSNQGSSYNSPLHFGNGTRLTVT.

This clonotype was seen a handful of times. This sequence joins TRBV5-6 and TRBJ1-5; D may be TRBD1 (5 bases). CDR1 SGHDT and CDR2 YYEEEE come from the germline V gene. Deletions cut 3 bases from V and 4 bases from J, with 14 bases between. This CDR3 has 15 residues. The chain's CDR3 is CASSSRGVRNQPQHF. The CDR3 region has the DNA TGTGCCAGCAGCTCACGAGGGGTTCGGAATCAGCCCCAGCATTTT.

A few counts support this clonotype. The V gene is TRBV20-1, the J gene TRBJ2-1, with D maybe TRBD2 (5 bases). Germline V gene lookup returns CDR1 DFQATT and CDR2 SNEGSKA (reference sequence). CDR3 length: 13 residues. Trimming cost V 3 bases and J 2 bases, with 8 bases left between them. For the CDR3, the DNA is TGCAGTGCTAGCCTAGCAGCCTACAATGAGCAGTTCTTC. Protein sequence: CSASLAAYNEQFF.

The genes are TRBV12-3 or TRBV12-4 and TRBJ2-1, with 10 bases fitting TRBD2. The CDR3 contains 19 residues. V dropped 5 bases and J dropped 2; count of bases not matched to a gene: 15. The CDR3 coding sequence is TGTGCCAGCAGTCCAGACCCGGGACTAGCGTACCCCCCCTACAATGAGCAGTTCTTC. The encoded protein is CASSPDPGLAYPPYNEQFF.

This clonotype was detected a few times. The V gene is TRBV7-9, the J gene TRBJ2-5, with D tentatively TRBD2 (6 bases). This CDR3 comprises 14 residues. CDR1 is SEHNR, CDR2 FQNEAQ, per germline (reference sequence). V was trimmed by 5 bases and J by 5 bases, leaving 15 bases between them. CDR3 bases: TGTGCCAGCAGCAAGGGGTCTCGGGGGGAGACCCAGTACTTC. It codes for CASSKGSRGETQYF.

This clonotype was detected a few times. The CDR3 DNA is TGCAGTGCTAGGGAGACAGGGGCTGAAGCTTTCTTT. This translates into CSARETGAEAFF. The chain carries TRBV20-1 and TRBJ1-1, with 8 bases identical to TRBD1. J gave up 6 bases and V 3 bases, and 3 bases lay outside the gene matches. The CDR3 has 12 amino acids. CDR1 and CDR2 (germline): DFQATT, SNEGSKA (reference sequence).

This clonotype has ten or more counts. V and J are TRBV29-1 and TRBJ2-2; perhaps TRBD1 as D (5 bases). Trimming removed 6 bases from V and 1 base from J, with 12 bases in between. Germline V gives CDR1 SQVTM, CDR2 ANQGSEA. CDR3 length: 14 amino acids. In DNA, the CDR3 is TGCAGCGTAGTAACCACAGGGAACACCGGGGAGCTGTTTTTT. Its translation: CSVVTTGNTGELFF.

The table lists this clonotype with a count of one. This may be a read error, as it is one base from a much larger clone. This chain links TRBV7-9 with TRBJ2-1; D gene unclear. The CDR3 length is 12 residues. Germline values: CDR1 SEHNR, CDR2 FQNEAQ (reference sequence). CDR3 sequence (DNA): TGTGTCAGCAGCTTAGTGGGCAATGAGCAGTTCTTC. Its protein is CVSSLVGNEQFF.

The chain recombines TRBV5-1 with TRBJ1-1; TRBD1 aligns across 8 bases. This CDR3 is 17 amino acids long. Trimming took 1 base from V and 1 from J; bases not matched to a gene: 9. The germline CDR1 and CDR2 sequences are SGHRS and YFSETQ. The DNA for the CDR3 is TGCGCCAGCAGCTTGAACGGACAGGGAGTGCGGAACACTGAAGCTTTCTTT. It codes for CASSLNGQGVRNTEAFF.

This clonotype was observed at least ten times. The rearrangement links TRBV29-1 to TRBJ2-5, with 10 positions matching TRBD2. CDR3 length equals 13 residues. V shed 3 bases and J 3 bases; nucleotides not matched to a gene: 1. Germline values: CDR1 SQVTM, CDR2 ANQGSEA. CDR3 bases: TGCAGCGTTGACGGACTAGCGGAAGAGACCCAGTACTTC. The encoded protein is CSVDGLAEETQYF.

V and J are TRBV6-2 or TRBV6-3 and TRBJ2-7, with TRBD2 matching 7 bases. CDR1 MNHEY and CDR2 SVGEGT come from the germline V gene. J was trimmed by 0 bases and V by 1 base; bases with no gene match: 6. The CDR3 sequence is 16 residues long. The CDR3 region is CASSYLPSGNSYEQYF. DNA of the CDR3: TGTGCCAGCAGTTACTTACCTAGCGGAAACTCCTACGAGCAGTACTTC.

This clonotype came up a few times. The CDR3 spells CACKDLRDSLIQYF. The CDR3 bases are TGTGCCTGCAAGGATCTCCGGGACAGCCTCATTCAGTACTTC. V and J are TRBV30 and TRBJ2-4, with 7 bases lining up with TRBD1. This CDR3 is built from 14 residues. From germline, CDR1 is GTSNPN and CDR2 SVGIG (reference sequence). V gave up 6 bases and J gave up 9 bases; unmatched junction bases: 14.

This clonotype was observed a handful of times. J is TRBJ2-7 and V is TRBV6-2 or TRBV6-3; D is undetermined. V was cut by 5 bases and J by 2 bases, with 10 bases left in between. The germline CDR1 and CDR2 sequences are MNHEY and SVGEGT. The CDR3 has 13 amino acids. CDR3 in DNA: TGTGCCAGCAGTGACGCTGACACCTACGAGCAGTACTTC. Translation gives CASSDADTYEQYF.

The J gene is TRBJ2-5, the V gene TRBV11-2, with D possibly TRBD1 on 5 matching bases. This CDR3 contains 15 residues. Germline lookup yields CDR1 SGHAT and CDR2 FQNNGV. The V gene lost 1 base and the J gene lost 2 bases, with 11 bases spanning the gap. This CDR3 is CASSLVSSGQETQYF. As DNA, the CDR3 is TGTGCCAGCAGCTTAGTTAGTTCAGGGCAAGAGACCCAGTACTTC.

J is TRBJ1-5 and V is TRBV28; D is unclear. In germline, CDR1 is MDHEN, CDR2 SYDVKM. The V and J ends lost 7 bases and 6 bases respectively, with 16 bases between them. The CDR3 runs to 14 residues. The CDR3 loop is CASNRAPRGQPQHF. CDR3 bases: TGTGCCAGCAATAGGGCCCCCCGAGGTCAGCCCCAGCATTTT.

This chain uses TRBV28 with TRBJ2-6; D not certain. Germline CDR1 is MDHEN and CDR2 is SYDVKM. The CDR3 sequence is 15 residues long. V lost 8 bases, J lost 4 bases, and 15 bases lay in between. The CDR3 loop is CASLGDRVGANVLTF. CDR3 sequence (DNA): TGTGCCAGCCTAGGCGACCGAGTCGGGGCCAACGTCCTGACTTTC.